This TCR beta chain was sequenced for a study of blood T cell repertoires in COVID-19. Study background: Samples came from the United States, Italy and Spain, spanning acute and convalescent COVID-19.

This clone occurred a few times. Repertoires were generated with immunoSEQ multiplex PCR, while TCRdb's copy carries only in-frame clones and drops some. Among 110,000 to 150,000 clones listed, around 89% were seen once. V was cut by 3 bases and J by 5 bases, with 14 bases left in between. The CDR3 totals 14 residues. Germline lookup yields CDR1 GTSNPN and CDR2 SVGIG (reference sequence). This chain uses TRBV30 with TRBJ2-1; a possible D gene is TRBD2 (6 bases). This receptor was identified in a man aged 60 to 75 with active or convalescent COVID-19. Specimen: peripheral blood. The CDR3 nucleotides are TGTGCCTGGAGACGACTAGGTAGTGACAATGAGCAGTTCTTC. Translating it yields CAWRRLGSDNEQFF. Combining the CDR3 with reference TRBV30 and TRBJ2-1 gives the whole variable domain SQTIHQWPATLVQPVGSPLSLECTVEGTSNPNLYWYRQAAGRGLQLLFYSVGIGQISSEVPQNLSASRPQDRQFILSSKKLLLSDSGFYLCAWRRLGSDNEQFFGPGTRLTVL.